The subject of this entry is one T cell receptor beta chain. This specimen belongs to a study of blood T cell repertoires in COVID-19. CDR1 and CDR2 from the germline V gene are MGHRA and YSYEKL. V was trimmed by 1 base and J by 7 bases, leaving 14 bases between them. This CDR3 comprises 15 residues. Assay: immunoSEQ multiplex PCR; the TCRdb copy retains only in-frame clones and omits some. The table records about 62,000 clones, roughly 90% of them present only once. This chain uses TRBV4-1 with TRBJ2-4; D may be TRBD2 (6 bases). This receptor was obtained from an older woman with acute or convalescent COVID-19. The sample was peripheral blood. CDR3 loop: CASSQVGGLSNIQYF. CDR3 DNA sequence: TGCGCCAGCAGCCAAGTCGGGGGACTCAGCAACATTCAGTACTTC.